This TCR beta chain stems from a study of vaccination effects on CD4 cells after COVID-19. Points from the study as a whole: Whether induced by infection or by vaccine, clones showed marked clonal contraction late after vaccination. Just 1 of 255 vaccine-induced clones in healthy recipients was cross-reactive.

The ends were cut back, 0 bases at V and 13 bases at J, with 13 bases in the middle. The CDR3 runs to 13 residues. CDR1 and CDR2 (germline): PRHDT, FYEKMQ (reference sequence). Viral peptide pool expansion of antigen-specific CD4+ T cells preceded sequencing in the ViraFEST assay. Once cultured for approximately 10 days, the cells underwent separation to obtain CD4+ T cells. The vaccine recipients had no prior SARS-CoV-2 infection, with negative nucleocapsid antibodies. Replacing half the medium with IL-2 medium was done on days 3 and 7. In the case of this clone: Its antigen is still unknown.

The method was immunoSEQ multiplex PCR; TCRdb's version includes in-frame clones alone and lacks a portion of them. Of some 60,000 clones in the sample, around 69% were seen once. The sample in question was CD4+ T cells from PBMCs cultured with HCoV-NL63 spike peptides, obtained before COVID-19 vaccination. The chain links TRBV13 to TRBJ2-1; D unclear. The sequence was obtained from a human donor who received a COVID-19 vaccine. Here the CDR3 reads CASSLGSTPTQFF. The CDR3 DNA sequence: TGTGCCAGCAGCTTAGGCTCCACTCCCACCCAGTTCTTC.